The entry below describes one T cell receptor (beta chain). The sample originates from a study of blood T cell repertoires in COVID-19. The CDR3 is 15 residues long. With 2 bases clipped from V and 6 bases from J, the junction kept 7 bases outside the gene matches. Germline V lookup: CDR1 SEHNR, CDR2 FQNEAQ (reference sequence). Libraries were prepared by immunoSEQ multiplex PCR; TCRdb keeps only in-frame clonotypes and omits some of them. The profile shows 300,000 to 350,000 clones, 80% to 90% of them singletons. This sequence joins TRBV7-9 and TRBJ1-5, with 7 bases that match TRBD1. Sequencing input: PBMCs or T cells enriched from blood (not recorded which). The TCR originated in a man aged 30 to 39 who had recovered from COVID-19. The CDR3 nucleotides are TGTGCCAGCAGCTTATCCACAGGGGTGTTTCAGCCCCAGCATTTT. Translation: CASSLSTGVFQPQHF.